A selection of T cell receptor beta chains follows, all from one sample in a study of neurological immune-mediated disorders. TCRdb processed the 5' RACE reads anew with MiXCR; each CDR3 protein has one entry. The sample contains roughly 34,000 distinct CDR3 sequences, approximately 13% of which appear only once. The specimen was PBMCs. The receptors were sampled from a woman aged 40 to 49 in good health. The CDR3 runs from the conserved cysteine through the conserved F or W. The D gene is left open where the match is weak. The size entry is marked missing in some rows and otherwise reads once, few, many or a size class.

CDR3: CASSFGGSYGYTF; DNA: TGTGCCAGCAGCTTTGGGGGGAGCTATGGCTACACCTTC; D: .; V: TRBV7-2; J: TRBJ1-2; size: many
CDR3: CASSRFVGAGNTIYF; DNA: TGTGCCAGCAGCCGTTTTGTTGGGGCTGGAAACACCATATATTTT; D: .; V: TRBV3-1; J: TRBJ1-3; size: many
CDR3: CASRGGQGVMNTEAFF; DNA: TGCGCCAGCAGGGGCGGACAGGGGGTGATGAACACTGAAGCTTTCTTT; D: TRBD1; V: TRBV5-1; J: TRBJ1-1; size: many
CDR3: CASSPDVRGYYEQYF; DNA: TGCGCCAGCAGCCCCGACGTGAGGGGTTACTACGAGCAGTACTTC; D: .; V: TRBV5-1; J: TRBJ2-7; size: many
CDR3: CATSGVPGLAGVDNEQFF; DNA: TGTGCCACCAGTGGGGTACCGGGACTAGCGGGAGTAGACAATGAGCAGTTCTTC; D: TRBD2; V: TRBV24-1; J: TRBJ2-1; size: many
CDR3: CASSQDLYSNEQFF; DNA: TGTGCCAGCAGCCAAGATCTATACAGTAATGAGCAGTTCTTC; D: .; V: TRBV3-1; J: TRBJ2-1; size: .
CDR3: CASSLGSPWPGGNTEAFF; DNA: TGCGCCAGCAGCTTGGGGTCCCCCTGGCCCGGGGGGAACACTGAAGCTTTCTTT; D: .; V: TRBV5-1; J: TRBJ1-1; size: many
CDR3: CASSYPPIWAFF; DNA: TGTGCCAGCAGTTACCCACCTATTTGGGCTTTCTTT; D: .; V: TRBV6-5; J: TRBJ1-1; size: many
CDR3: CSARDLGRYNYNEQFF; DNA: TGCAGTGCTAGAGATCTAGGGAGATACAACTACAATGAGCAGTTCTTC; D: .; V: TRBV20-1; J: TRBJ2-1; size: many
CDR3: CASSLREEGEQYF; DNA: TGCGCCAGCAGCTTGCGGGAGGAAGGCGAGCAGTACTTC; D: TRBD2; V: TRBV5-1; J: TRBJ2-7; size: many
CDR3: CASSLYSGPYNEQFF; DNA: TGTGCCAGCAGTCTGTATAGCGGCCCCTACAATGAGCAGTTCTTC; D: .; V: TRBV6-2/TRBV6-3; J: TRBJ2-1; size: many
CDR3: CASSFSGSWTQYF; DNA: TGTGCCAGCAGCTTCAGCGGGAGTTGGACCCAGTACTTC; D: TRBD2; V: TRBV12-3/TRBV12-4; J: TRBJ2-5; size: many
CDR3: CASSWGRTEYEQYF; DNA: TGTGCCAGCAGTTGGGGACGGACAGAATACGAGCAGTACTTC; D: .; V: TRBV6-5; J: TRBJ2-7; size: many
CDR3: CSARGLVGHSTDTQYF; DNA: TGCAGTGCTAGAGGCCTCGTCGGGCATAGCACAGATACGCAGTATTTT; D: .; V: TRBV20-1; J: TRBJ2-3; size: .
CDR3: CASSKGSGGSYEQYF; DNA: TGTGCCAGCAGCAAAGGCAGCGGGGGGTCCTACGAGCAGTACTTC; D: .; V: TRBV21-1; J: TRBJ2-7; size: many
CDR3: CASSPVWRDSPLHF; DNA: TGTGCCAGCAGCCCGGTTTGGCGGGATTCACCCCTCCACTTT; D: .; V: TRBV12-3/TRBV12-4; J: TRBJ1-6; size: many
CDR3: CASKDENTEAFF; DNA: TGTGCCAGTAAGGACGAGAACACTGAAGCTTTCTTT; D: .; V: TRBV6-2/TRBV6-3; J: TRBJ1-1; size: many
CDR3: CASSLGGQGFYEQYF; DNA: TGTGCCAGCAGCTTGGGGGGACAGGGCTTCTACGAGCAGTACTTC; D: TRBD1; V: TRBV5-6; J: TRBJ2-7; size: .
CDR3: CASTGQGARSEKLFF; DNA: TGCGCCAGCACGGGACAGGGGGCGCGGAGTGAAAAACTGTTTTTT; D: TRBD1; V: TRBV5-1; J: TRBJ1-4; size: many
CDR3: CASSLAGTGSDEQYF; DNA: TGCGCCAGCAGCTTGGCCGGGACAGGGTCTGACGAGCAGTACTTC; D: TRBD1; V: TRBV5-1; J: TRBJ2-7; size: many
CDR3: CASSGPTGPGGYTF; DNA: TGCGCCAGCAGCGGCCCGACAGGGCCAGGCGGCTACACCTTC; D: TRBD1; V: TRBV5-1; J: TRBJ1-2; size: many
CDR3: CASSYSVNTEAFF; DNA: TGTGCCAGCAGTTACTCGGTGAACACTGAAGCTTTCTTT; D: .; V: TRBV6-5; J: TRBJ1-1; size: many
CDR3: CASSLAQGRNEQFF; DNA: TGCGCCAGCAGCTTGGCCCAGGGTCGCAATGAGCAGTTCTTC; D: .; V: TRBV5-1; J: TRBJ2-1; size: medium-sized
CDR3: CASSQEWQGKGYGYTF; DNA: TGCGCCAGCAGCCAAGAGTGGCAGGGCAAGGGCTATGGCTACACCTTC; D: .; V: TRBV4-1; J: TRBJ1-2; size: many
CDR3: CSEQRTYNEQFF; DNA: TGCAGCGAGCAGAGAACTTACAATGAGCAGTTCTTC; D: .; V: TRBV29-1; J: TRBJ2-1; size: many